This T cell receptor beta chain comes out of a study of blood T cells in healthy people across ages. V lost 5 bases to trimming and J lost 6 bases, with 15 bases between them. The CDR3 totals 14 residues. A sample-barcoded 5' primer and a J-beta primer mix were used in a second PCR of roughly 6 to 11 cycles. A single record per CDR3 protein comes from TCRdb applying MiXCR to the 5' RACE reads. The repertoire includes about 1.4 million distinct CDR3 sequences, approximately 63% of them detected once, and more than 6% sits in the top ten. This clonotype was observed once. The draw of peripheral blood yielded ten milliliters from each donor.

The sequence was collected from a man in his late teens or twenties in good health. The chain links TRBV12-3 or TRBV12-4 to TRBJ2-3; a possible D gene is TRBD2 (6 bases). The sample consisted of blood. DNA of the CDR3: TGTGCCAGCAGTCTCCGGGACTTCGCCGATACGCAGTATTTT. Amino acid sequence: CASSLRDFADTQYF.